This TCR beta chain was sequenced during a study of blood T cells in healthy people across ages (dated by TCRdb to about 2015). Concerning the study at large: In model experiments, roughly one uniquely barcoded TCR beta cDNA molecule per two T cells was captured by template switching. The donors were split into four age groups: young (average around 15 years), middle-aged (roughly 40), aged (more than 55) and long-lived (approximately 80). The study analyzed two additional independent replicas of 1 million unique cDNA reads from the same blood draw for two donors, one aged 18 to 29 and one aged 80 or older. To avoid experimental bias, donors of different ages were spread randomly across the sequencing lanes. Age-related changes in TCR beta repertoire diversity were measured in the study by deep sequencing normalized with unique cDNA molecular identifiers.

Donors were 30 to 45 systemically healthy Caucasian individuals from Russia aged roughly 6 to 100 years. Each donor gave around 9.5 milliliters of peripheral blood, collected into EDTA-treated Vacutainer tubes. PBMCs were isolated by Ficoll-Paque density-gradient centrifugation, with at least 7 million obtained per sample. Trizol reagent was used to extract total RNA from the PBMCs, yielding at least 5 micrograms per sample. The percentages of naive CD45RAhigh/CD27high T cells were determined by flow cytometry on a PBMC aliquot from every donor. This clonotype has at least ten counts. Which antigen it targets is not known. No qualities accompany the bases; no much larger clone lies one base away. The paper as a whole reports these results and caveats: Observed TCR beta diversity per million T cells fell roughly linearly with age, and a significant reduction was already apparent by age around 40. Observed TCR beta diversity correlated strongly with the percentage of naive T cells measured by flow cytometry. Bulk unsorted PBMC profiling prevented conclusive comparison of naive and antigen-experienced compartments. Donor CMV infection status was unknown, potentially confounding age-related changes in expanded clonotypes. Estimates of total diversity based on one million sequenced T cells were considered lower bounds and underestimates. The long-lived group showed more naive CD4+ T cells, fewer expanded clones and increased TCR diversity than the aged group, suggesting age selection.

V trim: 1 base; J trim: 5 bases; unmatched bases: 7. The CDR3 holds 14 amino acids from the cysteine to the phenylalanine. Only the CDR3 portion is preserved as DNA: 42 bases, with reading frame beginning at the first base. For CDR1 and CDR2, the germline V gene (reference sequence) lists GTSNPN and SVGIG. Receptors were amplified or captured by 5' RACE. Sequencing instrument: Illumina HiSeq 2500. A second roughly 6 to 11 cycle PCR used a sample-barcoded 5' primer and a J-beta primer mix. Each TCR beta cDNA molecule received a unique molecular identifier from a template-switch 5' adaptor carrying 12 random nucleotides. Each sample yielded at least 2.5 million CDR3-containing paired-end reads. First-strand cDNA was synthesized from all RNA with the Mint cDNA synthesis kit, primed by a TRBC-specific oligonucleotide. Following uracil-DNA glycosylase treatment, a first 18-cycle PCR with universal primers M1SS and BC2_uni_R was performed on all cDNA. The source study handled its data this way. Each sample was normalized by randomly selecting 1 million high-quality reads, each carrying a distinct molecular identifier. Reads sharing molecular identifiers were discarded rather than binned into consensus sequences. MiTCR, run with a Q25 quality threshold and the strictest error-elimination algorithm, handled CDR3 identification, clonotype clustering and error correction. A nonparametric unseen species model using Euler transformation provided a lower-bound estimate of total TCR beta diversity. The public sequencing data were trimmed at Q25 with fastp and processed into clonotypes with MiXCR by TCRdb, which kept only in-frame beta chains. Each CDR3 protein appears once, grouped with its most common genes and DNA. Here the V and J calls rest on TCRdb's processing, not on the authors' analysis. The sample data list 600,000 or so distinct CDR3 sequences, and 25% to 35% of these were observed just once. Approximately 14% of the sample goes to the ten largest clones.

The chain links TRBV30 with TRBJ2-7; 8 nucleotides in the junction match TRBD2. This clonotype was sampled from a woman aged 80 or older in good health. The sequenced material came from blood. The DNA sequence is given as TGTGCCTGGAGTGCCGGGACTAGATACAACGAGCAGTACTTC. The resulting protein is CAWSAGTRYNEQYF.